This T cell receptor beta chain was captured in a study of OX40 agonist ivuxolimab in advanced cancers. Sequencing used immunoSEQ multiplex PCR; TCRdb keeps in-frame clones, though not all of them. The repertoire holds about 49,000 clones, with about 75% as singletons. This CDR3 has 16 amino acids. The V end was cut by 4 bases, the J end by 1 base, with 17 bases between. Germline V gives CDR1 MGHRA, CDR2 YSYEKL. J is TRBJ2-7 and V is TRBV4-1; D remains ambiguous. The sequence derives from an adult with an advanced solid tumor such as melanoma, head and neck, liver or kidney cancer. Sequenced material: CD4+ or CD8+ T cells sorted from blood, taken in a trial of the OX40 agonist ivuxolimab. CDR3 bases: TGCGCCAGCAGCCCCTTCCCGGCTTTGAGGTCCTACGAGCAGTACTTC. It yields the protein CASSPFPALRSYEQYF.